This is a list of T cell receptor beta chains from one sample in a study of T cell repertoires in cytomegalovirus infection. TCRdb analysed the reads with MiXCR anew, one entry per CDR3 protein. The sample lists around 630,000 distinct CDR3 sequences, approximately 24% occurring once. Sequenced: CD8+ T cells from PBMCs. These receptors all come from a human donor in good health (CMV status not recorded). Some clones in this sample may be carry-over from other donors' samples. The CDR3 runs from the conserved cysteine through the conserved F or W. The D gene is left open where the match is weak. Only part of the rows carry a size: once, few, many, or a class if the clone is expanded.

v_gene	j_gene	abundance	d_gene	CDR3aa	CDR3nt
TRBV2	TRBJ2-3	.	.	CASLLLVVGSTDTQYF	TGTGCCAGCCTTCTTCTGGTGGTAGGGAGCACAGATACGCAGTATTTT
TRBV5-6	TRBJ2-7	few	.	CASTKRGRVHEQYF	TGTGCCAGCACCAAACGGGGAAGGGTCCACGAGCAGTACTTC
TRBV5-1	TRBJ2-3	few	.	CASSLGADSTDTQYF	TGCGCCAGCAGCTTGGGAGCGGATAGCACAGATACGCAGTATTTT
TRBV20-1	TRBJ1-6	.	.	CSARSTGGLTDSPLHF	TGCAGTGCTAGAAGTACAGGAGGGTTGACGGATTCACCCCTCCACTTT
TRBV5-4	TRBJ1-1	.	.	CASSFWNHGNTEAFF	TGTGCCAGCAGCTTTTGGAATCACGGGAACACTGAAGCTTTCTTT
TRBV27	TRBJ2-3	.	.	CASSRVPRKSTDTQYF	TGTGCCAGCAGCCGTGTCCCTAGGAAAAGCACAGATACGCAGTATTTT
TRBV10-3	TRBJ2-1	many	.	CAISEPVPGLDFSEQFF	TGTGCCATCAGTGAGCCAGTACCGGGACTGGATTTTAGCGAGCAGTTCTTC
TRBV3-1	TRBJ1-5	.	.	CASSPGNGSNQPQHF	TGTGCCAGCAGCCCGGGGAATGGGAGCAATCAGCCCCAGCATTTT
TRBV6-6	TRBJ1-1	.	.	CASSYGGARIEAFF	TGTGCCAGCAGTTACGGGGGCGCCCGGATTGAAGCTTTCTTT
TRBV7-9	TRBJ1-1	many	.	CASSLGRGPYTEAFF	TGTGCCAGCAGCTTAGGGCGGGGGCCGTACACTGAAGCTTTCTTT
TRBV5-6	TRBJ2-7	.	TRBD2	CASMTSGVSYEQYF	TGTGCCAGCATGACTAGCGGGGTCTCCTACGAGCAGTACTTC
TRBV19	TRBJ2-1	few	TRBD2	CATLSGGNYNEQFF	TGTGCCACCCTTAGCGGGGGGAATTACAATGAGCAGTTCTTC
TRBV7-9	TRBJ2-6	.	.	CASPLGPRDSGANVLTF	TGTGCCAGCCCACTGGGCCCCAGAGACTCTGGGGCCAACGTCCTGACTTTC
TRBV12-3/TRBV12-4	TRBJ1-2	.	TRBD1	CASSLALSRTGTEARFGYTF	TGTGCCAGCAGTTTAGCCTTAAGTCGGACCGGGACAGAGGCCAGGTTTGGCTACACCTTC
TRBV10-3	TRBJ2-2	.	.	CAISGTTGKYTGELFF	TGTGCCATCAGCGGGACCACAGGGAAGTACACCGGGGAGCTGTTTTTT
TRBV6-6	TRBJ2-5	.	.	CAGETQYF	TGTGCCGGGGAGACCCAGTACTTC
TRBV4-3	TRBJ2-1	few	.	CASSQDWGEIYNEQFF	TGCGCCAGCAGCCAAGATTGGGGGGAAATCTACAATGAGCAGTTCTTC
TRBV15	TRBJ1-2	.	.	CATSSFLGEGYGYTF	TGTGCCACCAGCAGCTTCCTGGGGGAGGGCTATGGCTACACCTTC
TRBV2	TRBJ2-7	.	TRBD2	CASKGTSGVYEQYF	TGTGCCAGCAAGGGGACTAGCGGGGTGTACGAGCAGTACTTC
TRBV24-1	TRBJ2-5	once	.	CATSDGVSQGTQYF	TGTGCCACCAGTGATGGGGTCTCTCAGGGGACCCAGTACTTC
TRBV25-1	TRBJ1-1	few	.	CASSEYFGDTEAFF	TGTGCCAGCAGTGAATATTTTGGGGACACTGAAGCTTTCTTT
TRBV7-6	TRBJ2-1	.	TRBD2	CASSLEAGGAYNEQFF	TGTGCCAGCAGTTTAGAGGCGGGGGGGGCCTACAATGAGCAGTTCTTC
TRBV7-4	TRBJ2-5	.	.	CASSLRDLRETQYF	TGTGCCAGCAGCCTACGGGACTTACGGGAGACCCAGTACTTC
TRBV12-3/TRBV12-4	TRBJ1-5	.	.	CASSLVEPQHF	TGTGCCAGCAGTTTAGTTGAGCCCCAGCATTTT
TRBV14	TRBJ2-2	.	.	CASSPSAPNTGELFF	TGTGCCAGCAGCCCAAGCGCCCCGAACACCGGGGAGCTGTTTTTT
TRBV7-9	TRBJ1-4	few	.	CASSWRPGEKLFF	TGTGCCAGCAGCTGGAGGCCTGGCGAAAAACTGTTTTTT
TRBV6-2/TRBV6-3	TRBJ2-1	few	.	CASSHQLLRAHNEQFF	TGTGCCAGCAGCCACCAGCTCCTCCGGGCGCACAATGAGCAGTTCTTC
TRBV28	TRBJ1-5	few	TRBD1	CASNPTGFNQPQHF	TGTGCCAGCAACCCGACAGGGTTCAATCAGCCCCAGCATTTT